The 6 T cell receptor beta chains given below trace back to one sample, sequenced in a study of technical replicates of blood from several donors. The protocol was immunoSEQ multiplex PCR, while the TCRdb copy is restricted to in-frame clones and leaves out a portion. This sample has around 90,000 clones; approximately 94% occur once, and the top ten carry roughly 0.4%. Input material: T cells isolated from PBMCs. These receptors all stem from a human donor in good health.

The chain joins TRBV25-1 to TRBJ2-1; D possibly corresponds to TRBD1 (6 bases). The germline V gene encodes CDR1 MGHDK and CDR2 SYGVNS. The CDR3 has 14 amino acids. V was clipped by 1 base and J by 4 bases, with 8 bases between them. The CDR3 sequence is CASSEWTEYNEQFF. In DNA form, the CDR3 reads TGTGCCAGCAGTGAATGGACAGAATACAATGAGCAGTTCTTC. The full variable domain, with the rest looked up from reference TRBV25-1 and TRBJ2-1, is EADIYQTPRYLVIGTGKKITLECSQTMGHDKMYWYQQDPGMELHLIHYSYGVNSTEKGDLSSESTVSRIRTEHFPLTLESARPSHTSQYLCASSEWTEYNEQFFGPGTRLTVL.

The chain is built from TRBV19 and TRBJ2-3; D perhaps matches TRBD2 (6 bases). The CDR3 is 14 residues long. The V and J ends lost 6 bases and 2 bases respectively, with 12 bases between them. CDR1 and CDR2 (germline): LNHDA, SQIVND (reference sequence). The CDR3 sequence: CASRPRTITDTQYF. The CDR3 DNA follows: TGTGCCAGTAGGCCCCGGACTATCACAGATACGCAGTATTTT.

The genes are TRBV5-4 and TRBJ2-6; no clear D gene. Trimming stripped 1 base from V and 2 bases from J, with 4 bases between. Germline V gene lookup returns CDR1 SGHNT and CDR2 YYREEE (reference sequence). CDR3 length: 14 amino acids. The CDR3 sequence: CASSLRAGANVLTF. The CDR3 DNA is TGTGCCAGCAGCTTGAGAGCTGGGGCCAACGTCCTGACTTTC.

The chain joins TRBV18 to TRBJ2-5; TRBD2 is a possible D gene (6 bases). From germline, CDR1 is KGHSH and CDR2 LQKENI. CDR3 length equals 16 residues. The V gene lost 5 bases and the J gene lost 5 bases, with 21 bases spanning the gap. CDR3 loop: CASSSFRGSGEETQYF. The DNA of the CDR3 is TGTGCCAGCTCATCGTTCCGGGGGTCGGGGGAGGAGACCCAGTACTTC. Filled out from reference TRBV18 and TRBJ2-5, the complete variable domain reads NAGVMQNPRHLVRRRGQEARLRCSPMKGHSHVYWYRQLPEEGLKFMVYLQKENIIDESGMPKERFSAEFPKEGPSILRIQQVVRGDSAAYFCASSSFRGSGEETQYFGPGTRLLVL.

J is TRBJ1-5 and V is TRBV7-8; D gene unclear. The germline CDR1 and CDR2 sequences are SGHVS and FQNEAQ. V shed 5 bases and J shed 6 bases, with 20 bases lying between them. The CDR3 is made up of 16 amino acids. The CDR3 sequence: CASSQMAAGFGQPQHF. CDR3 coding DNA: TGTGCCAGCAGCCAAATGGCGGCGGGATTTGGTCAGCCCCAGCATTTT. Full variable domain (rest looked up from reference TRBV7-8 and TRBJ1-5): GAGVSQSPRYKVAKRGQDVALRCDPISGHVSLFWYQQALGQGPEFLTYFQNEAQLDKSGLPSDRFFAERPEGSVSTLKIQRTQQEDSAVYLCASSQMAAGFGQPQHFGDGTRLSIL.

The gene calls are TRBV5-6 and TRBJ1-5; D gene ambiguous. Germline CDR1 reads SGHDT; CDR2 reads YYEEEE. The germline V and J ends were trimmed by 1 base and 4 bases, with 12 bases remaining between them. This CDR3 is 15 amino acids long. The CDR3 is CASSLRRAENQPQHF. The CDR3 region has the DNA TGTGCCAGCAGCTTGAGGAGGGCTGAGAATCAGCCCCAGCATTTT.